This T cell receptor (beta chain) was observed in a study of Graves' ophthalmopathy and Graves' hyperthyroidism. Regarding the study as a whole: A majority of expanded thyroid clonotypes exceeding 0.001 frequency were likewise present in blood.

Clinicians made diagnoses from clinical symptoms, serum thyroxine, TRAb, thyroid ultrasound and orbital computed tomography. The sequenced template was RNA, covering the TCR beta CDR3 region. Second-round multiplex PCR came after first-round RT-PCR with HTBI primers. TCRdb independently ran MiXCR on the multiplex PCR reads; one entry per CDR3 protein. The table lists approximately 700,000 distinct CDR3 sequences, 35% to 45% of them singletons. There are many counts of this clonotype. Its antigen is as yet unknown. The sequenced material came from peripheral blood. The clonotype comes from an adult man with Graves' ophthalmopathy.

The CDR3 nucleotides read TGTGCCAGCAGCTTAGCCGCCGGGACAGGGCGCTACGAGCAGTACTTC. Amino acids: CASSLAAGTGRYEQYF. The gene calls are TRBV7-2 and TRBJ2-7, with 9 bases matching TRBD1. The length of the CDR3 is 16 residues. Looked up from germline, CDR1 is SGHTA and CDR2 is FQGNSA. After removal of 0 bases from V and 3 bases from J, the junction contained 6 bases not matched to a gene.